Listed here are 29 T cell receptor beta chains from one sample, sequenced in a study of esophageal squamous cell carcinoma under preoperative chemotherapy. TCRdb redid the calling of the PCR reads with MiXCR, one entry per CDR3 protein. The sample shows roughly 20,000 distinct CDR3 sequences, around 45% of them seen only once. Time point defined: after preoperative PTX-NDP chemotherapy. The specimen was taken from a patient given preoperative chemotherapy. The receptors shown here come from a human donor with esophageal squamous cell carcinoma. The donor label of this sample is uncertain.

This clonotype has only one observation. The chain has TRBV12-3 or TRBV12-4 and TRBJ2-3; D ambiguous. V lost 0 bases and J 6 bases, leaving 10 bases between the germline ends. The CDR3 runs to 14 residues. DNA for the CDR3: TGTGCCAGCAGTTTAGCGAGTGGCGTGGATACGCAGTATTTT. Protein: CASSLASGVDTQYF.

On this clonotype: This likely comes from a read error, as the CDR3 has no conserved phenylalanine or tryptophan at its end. The CDR3 nucleotides are TGTGCCAGCAGCCAACGACTATCGACAGGGTACGCTAGCACAGATACGCAGTATTCT. This codes for CASSQRLSTGYASTDTQYS. The chain links TRBV7-2 to TRBJ2-3; 7 nucleotides align to TRBD1. This CDR3 comprises 19 residues. The germline V gene has CDR1 SGHTA and CDR2 FQGNSA. V shed 5 bases and J 0 bases; nucleotides not matched to a gene: 17.

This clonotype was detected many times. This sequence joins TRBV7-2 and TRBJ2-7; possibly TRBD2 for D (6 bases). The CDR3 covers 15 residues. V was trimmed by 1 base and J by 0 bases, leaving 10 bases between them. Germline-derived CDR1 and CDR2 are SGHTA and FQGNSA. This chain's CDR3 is CASSLERVSSYEQYF. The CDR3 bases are TGTGCCAGCAGCTTAGAGCGGGTAAGCTCCTACGAGCAGTACTTC.

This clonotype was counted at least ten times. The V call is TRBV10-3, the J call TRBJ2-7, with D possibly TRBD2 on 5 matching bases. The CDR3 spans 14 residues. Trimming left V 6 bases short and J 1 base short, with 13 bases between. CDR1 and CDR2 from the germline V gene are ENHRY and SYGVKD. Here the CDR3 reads CAISTGSASYEQYF. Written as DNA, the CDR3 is TGTGCCATCAGCACGGGGAGCGCGTCCTACGAGCAGTACTTC.

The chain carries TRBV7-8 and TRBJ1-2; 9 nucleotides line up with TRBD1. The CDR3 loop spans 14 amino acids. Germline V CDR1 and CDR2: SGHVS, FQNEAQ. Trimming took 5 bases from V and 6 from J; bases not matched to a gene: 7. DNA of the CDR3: TGTGCCAGCAGCCCCCGGACAGGGGAGGATGGCTACACCTTC. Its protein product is CASSPRTGEDGYTF.

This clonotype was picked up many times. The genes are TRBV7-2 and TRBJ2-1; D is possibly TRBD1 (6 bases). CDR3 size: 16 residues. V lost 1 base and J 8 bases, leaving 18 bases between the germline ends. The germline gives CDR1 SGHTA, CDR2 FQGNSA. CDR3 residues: CASSLEAYQGSDEQFF. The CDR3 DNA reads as TGTGCCAGCAGCTTAGAGGCCTACCAGGGGTCCGATGAGCAGTTCTTC.

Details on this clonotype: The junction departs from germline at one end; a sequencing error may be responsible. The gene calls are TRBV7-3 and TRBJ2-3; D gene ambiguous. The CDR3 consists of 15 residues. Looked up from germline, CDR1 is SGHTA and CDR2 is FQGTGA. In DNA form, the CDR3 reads TGTGCCAGGGGCCGCCAGGCGGTGGGCACAGATACGCAGTTTTTT. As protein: CARGRQAVGTDTQFF.

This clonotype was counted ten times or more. Here the CDR3 DNA reads TGTGCCAGCAGCCCCGGCGGGGCCCGCTCTGGAAACACCATATATTTT. Translated: CASSPGGARSGNTIYF. This chain uses TRBV11-3 with TRBJ1-3; a weak D match, TRBD1 (5 bases). This CDR3 region has 16 residues. The V and J ends lost 5 bases and 0 bases respectively, with 14 bases between them. CDR1 is SGHNT, CDR2 YENEEA, per germline.

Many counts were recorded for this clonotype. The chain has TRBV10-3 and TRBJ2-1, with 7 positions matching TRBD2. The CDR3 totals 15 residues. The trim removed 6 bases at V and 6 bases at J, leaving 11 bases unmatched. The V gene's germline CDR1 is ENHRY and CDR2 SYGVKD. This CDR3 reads CAISNDAGAFNEQFF. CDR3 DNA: TGTGCCATCAGCAATGACGCGGGAGCTTTCAATGAGCAGTTCTTC.

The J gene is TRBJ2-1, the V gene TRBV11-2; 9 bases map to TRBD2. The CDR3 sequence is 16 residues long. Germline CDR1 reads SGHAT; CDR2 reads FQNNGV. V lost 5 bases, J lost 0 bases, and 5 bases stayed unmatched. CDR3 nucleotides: TGTGCCAGCAGCACTAGCGGGCAGAGCTCCTACAATGAGCAGTTCTTC. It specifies CASSTSGQSSYNEQFF.

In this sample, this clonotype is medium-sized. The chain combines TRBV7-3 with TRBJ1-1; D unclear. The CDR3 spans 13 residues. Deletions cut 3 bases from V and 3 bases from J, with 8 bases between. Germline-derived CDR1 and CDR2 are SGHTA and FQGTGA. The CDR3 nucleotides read TGTGCCAGCAGCTTTTCCACAGACACTGAAGCTTTCTTT. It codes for CASSFSTDTEAFF.

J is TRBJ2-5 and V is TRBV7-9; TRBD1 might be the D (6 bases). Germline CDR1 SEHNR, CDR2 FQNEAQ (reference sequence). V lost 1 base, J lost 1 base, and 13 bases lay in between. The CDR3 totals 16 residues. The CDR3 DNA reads TGTGCCAGCAGCTTAGAATTCTCGGACAGCCAAGAGACCCAGTACTTC. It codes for CASSLEFSDSQETQYF.

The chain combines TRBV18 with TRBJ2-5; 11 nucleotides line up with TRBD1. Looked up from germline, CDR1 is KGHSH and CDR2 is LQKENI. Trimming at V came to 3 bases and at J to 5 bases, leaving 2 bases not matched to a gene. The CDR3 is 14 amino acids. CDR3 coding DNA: TGTGCCAGCTCACCGGGACAGGGGGTTGAGACCCAGTACTTC. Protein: CASSPGQGVETQYF.

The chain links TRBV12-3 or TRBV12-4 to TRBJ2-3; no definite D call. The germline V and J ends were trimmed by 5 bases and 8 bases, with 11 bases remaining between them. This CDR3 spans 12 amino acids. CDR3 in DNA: TGTGCCAGCAGTCCACGATTAGGTACGCAGTATTTT. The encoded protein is CASSPRLGTQYF.

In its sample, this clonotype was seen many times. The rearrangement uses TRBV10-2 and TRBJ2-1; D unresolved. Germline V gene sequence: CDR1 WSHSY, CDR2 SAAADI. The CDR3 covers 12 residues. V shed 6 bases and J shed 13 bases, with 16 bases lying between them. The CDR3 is CASRDPAETQFF. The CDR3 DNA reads TGCGCCAGCAGGGACCCCGCAGAGACCCAGTTCTTC.

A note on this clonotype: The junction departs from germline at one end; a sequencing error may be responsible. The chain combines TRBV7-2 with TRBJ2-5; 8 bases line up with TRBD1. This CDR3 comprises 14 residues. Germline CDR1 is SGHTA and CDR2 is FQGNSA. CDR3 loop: CAGIGTGVTETQYF. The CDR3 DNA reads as TGTGCCGGCATCGGGACAGGTGTAACAGAGACCCAGTACTTT. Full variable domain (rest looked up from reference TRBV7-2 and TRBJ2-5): GAGVSQSPSNKVTEKGKDVELRCDPISGHTALYWYRQSLGQGLEFLIYFQGNSAPDKSGLPSDRFSAERTGGSVSTLTIQRTQQEDSAVYLCAGIGTGVTETQYFGPGTRLLVL.

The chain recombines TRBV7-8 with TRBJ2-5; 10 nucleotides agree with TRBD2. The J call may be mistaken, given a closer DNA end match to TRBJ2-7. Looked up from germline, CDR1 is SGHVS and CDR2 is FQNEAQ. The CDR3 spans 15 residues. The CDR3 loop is CASSPRVAGGYEQYF. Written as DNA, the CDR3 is TGTGCCAGCAGCCCCCGTGTAGCGGGAGGCTACGAGCAGTACTTC.

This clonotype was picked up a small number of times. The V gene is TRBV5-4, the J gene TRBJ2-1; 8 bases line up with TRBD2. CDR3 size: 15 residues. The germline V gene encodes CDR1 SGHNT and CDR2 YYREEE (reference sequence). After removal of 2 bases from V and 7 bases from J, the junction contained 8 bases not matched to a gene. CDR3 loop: CASSFGGASGNEQFF. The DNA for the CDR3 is TGTGCCAGCAGCTTCGGGGGGGCTAGCGGAAATGAGCAGTTCTTC.

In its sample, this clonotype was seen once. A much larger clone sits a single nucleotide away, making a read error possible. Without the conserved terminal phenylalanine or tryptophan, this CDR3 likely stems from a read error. The CDR3 loop reads CASSWDGETQYS. Here the CDR3 DNA reads TGTGCCAGCAGCTGGGATGGAGAGACCCAGTACTCC. The chain uses TRBV7-3 and TRBJ2-1, with D unclear. The DNA matches TRBJ2-5 better at its end, which makes the J call doubtful. Germline CDR1 is SGHTA and CDR2 is FQGTGA. This CDR3 has 12 amino acids.

DNA of the CDR3: TGTGCCAGCACATCGGAGCTAAGACTAGCGGGATTATACAATGAGCAGTTCTTC. Amino acids: CASTSELRLAGLYNEQFF. The V gene is TRBV27, the J gene TRBJ2-3, with 11 bases lining up with TRBD2. The DNA end is a closer match to TRBJ2-1, so the J assignment may be wrong. CDR3 length: 18 residues. Germline loops: CDR1 MNHEY, CDR2 SMNVEV (reference sequence).

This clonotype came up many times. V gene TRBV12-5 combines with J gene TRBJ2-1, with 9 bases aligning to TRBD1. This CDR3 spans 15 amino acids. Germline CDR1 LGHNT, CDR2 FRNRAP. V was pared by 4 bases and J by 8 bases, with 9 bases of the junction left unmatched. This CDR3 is CASGSGQGPRDEQFF. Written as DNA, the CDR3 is TGTGCTAGTGGTTCCGGACAGGGGCCTCGGGATGAGCAGTTCTTC.

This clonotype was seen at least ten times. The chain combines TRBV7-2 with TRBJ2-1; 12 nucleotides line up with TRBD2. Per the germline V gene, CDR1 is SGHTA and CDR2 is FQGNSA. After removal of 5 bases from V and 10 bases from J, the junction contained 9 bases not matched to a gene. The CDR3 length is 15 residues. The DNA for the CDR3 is TGTGCCAGCAGCCCGACTAGCGGGAGAGGGAACGAGCAGTTCTTC. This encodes CASSPTSGRGNEQFF.

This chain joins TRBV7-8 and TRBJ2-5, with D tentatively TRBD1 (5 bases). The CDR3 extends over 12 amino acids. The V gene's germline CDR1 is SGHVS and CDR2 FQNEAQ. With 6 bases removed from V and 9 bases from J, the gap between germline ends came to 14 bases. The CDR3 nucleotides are TGTGCCAGCAGTCCTACACAGGCACCCCAGTACTTC. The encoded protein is CASSPTQAPQYF.

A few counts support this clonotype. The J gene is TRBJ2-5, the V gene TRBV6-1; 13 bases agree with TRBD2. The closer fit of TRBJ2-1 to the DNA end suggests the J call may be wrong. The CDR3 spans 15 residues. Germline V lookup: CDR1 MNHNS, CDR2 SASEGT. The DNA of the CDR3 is TGTGCCAGCAGTGAAGGGACTAGCGGGAGCAATGAGCAGTTCTTC. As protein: CASSEGTSGSNEQFF.

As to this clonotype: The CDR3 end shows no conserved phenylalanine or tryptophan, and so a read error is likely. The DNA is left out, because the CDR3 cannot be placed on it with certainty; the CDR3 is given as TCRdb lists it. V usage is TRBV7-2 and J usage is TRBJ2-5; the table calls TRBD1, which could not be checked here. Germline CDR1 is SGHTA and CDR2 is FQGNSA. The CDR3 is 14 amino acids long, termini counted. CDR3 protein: CASSPTGDKETWLS.

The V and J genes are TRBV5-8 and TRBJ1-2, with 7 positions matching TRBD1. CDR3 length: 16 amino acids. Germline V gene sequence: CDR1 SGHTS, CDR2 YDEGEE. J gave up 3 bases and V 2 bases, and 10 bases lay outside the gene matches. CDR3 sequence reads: CASSFVWDSGDYGYTF. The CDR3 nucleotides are TGTGCCAGCAGCTTTGTTTGGGACAGCGGTGACTATGGCTACACCTTC.

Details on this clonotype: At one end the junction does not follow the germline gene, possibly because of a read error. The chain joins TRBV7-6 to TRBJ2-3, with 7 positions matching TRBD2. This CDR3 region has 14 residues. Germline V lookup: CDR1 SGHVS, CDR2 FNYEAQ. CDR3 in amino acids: CAGSGITDQGTQYF. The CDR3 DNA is TGTGCGGGCAGCGGGATAACAGACCAGGGTACGCAGTATTTC.

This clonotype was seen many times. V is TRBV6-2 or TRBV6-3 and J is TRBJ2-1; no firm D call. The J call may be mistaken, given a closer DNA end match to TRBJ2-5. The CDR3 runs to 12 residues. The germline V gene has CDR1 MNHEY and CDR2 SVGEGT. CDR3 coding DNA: TGTGCCAGCAGTTACGCGTCGGAGACCCAGTACTTC. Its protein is CASSYASETQYF.

The CDR3 region has the DNA TGTGCCAGTGGGGGGGGCGGGGGCCGTGCCCCAGATACCCAGTACTTC. Protein product: CASGGGGGRAPDTQYF. The gene calls are TRBV7-6 and TRBJ2-5; the D gene is possibly TRBD2 (7 bases). Germline V gene data show CDR1 as SGHVS and CDR2 as FNYEAQ. Trimming took off 9 bases at V and 8 bases at J, with 28 bases between the two ends. The CDR3 runs 16 residues.